This TCR beta chain was recorded in a study of type 1 regulatory T cells. Study context: This in vitro CD4 product, T-allo10, is enriched for Tr1 cells and alloantigen-specific.

TCRdb reprocessed the reads via MiXCR and lists one record per CDR3 protein. The sample yields some 89,000 distinct CDR3 sequences, roughly 28% seen once. CDR1 and CDR2 (germline): SGHTS, YDEGEE. This CDR3 has 13 amino acids. Trimming shortened V by 0 bases and J by 6 bases, and 7 bases separated the two germline ends. This clonotype was picked up a small number of times. Source material: CD4+ T cells, either the whole sample or a sorted fraction (not recorded which). This clonotype was obtained from a human donor in good health. The rearrangement links TRBV5-8 to TRBJ2-1; no firm D call. The CDR3: CASSLEGRNEQFF. CDR3 coding DNA: TGTGCCAGCAGCTTGGAAGGGCGCAATGAGCAGTTCTTC.